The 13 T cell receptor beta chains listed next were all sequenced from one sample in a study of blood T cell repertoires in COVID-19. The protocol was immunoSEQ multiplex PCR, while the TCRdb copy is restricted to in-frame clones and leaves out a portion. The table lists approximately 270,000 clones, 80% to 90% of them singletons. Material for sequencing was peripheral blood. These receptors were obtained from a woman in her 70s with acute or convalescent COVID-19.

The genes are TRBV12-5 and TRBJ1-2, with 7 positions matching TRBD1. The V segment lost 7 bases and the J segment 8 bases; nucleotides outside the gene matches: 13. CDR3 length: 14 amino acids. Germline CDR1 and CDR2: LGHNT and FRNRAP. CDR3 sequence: CASALGRGEKGYTF. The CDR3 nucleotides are TGTGCTAGTGCCCTGGGCAGGGGGGAGAAAGGCTACACCTTC.

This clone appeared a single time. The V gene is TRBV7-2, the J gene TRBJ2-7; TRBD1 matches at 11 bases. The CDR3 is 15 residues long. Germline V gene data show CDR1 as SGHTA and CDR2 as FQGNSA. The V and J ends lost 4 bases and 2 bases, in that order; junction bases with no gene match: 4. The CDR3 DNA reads TGTGCCAGCAGCTCCTCGGGACAGGGGGCCTACGAGCAGTACTTC. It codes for CASSSSGQGAYEQYF.

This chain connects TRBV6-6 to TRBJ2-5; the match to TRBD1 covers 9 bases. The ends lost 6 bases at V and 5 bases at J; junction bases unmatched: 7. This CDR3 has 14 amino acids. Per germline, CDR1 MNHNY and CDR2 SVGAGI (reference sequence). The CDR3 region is CASSPRTGVETQYF. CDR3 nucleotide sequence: TGTGCCAGCAGCCCTAGGACAGGGGTGGAGACCCAGTACTTC.

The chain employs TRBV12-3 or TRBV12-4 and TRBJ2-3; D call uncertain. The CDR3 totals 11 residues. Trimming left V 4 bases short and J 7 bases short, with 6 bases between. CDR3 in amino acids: CASSSYYTQYF. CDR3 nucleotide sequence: TGTGCCAGCAGTTCCTATTATACGCAGTATTTT.

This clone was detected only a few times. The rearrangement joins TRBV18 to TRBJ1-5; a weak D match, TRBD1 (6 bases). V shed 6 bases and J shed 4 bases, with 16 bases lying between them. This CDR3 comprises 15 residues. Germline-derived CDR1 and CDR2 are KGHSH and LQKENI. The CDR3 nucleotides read TGTGCCAGCTCGACCGATTGGGGGCAAAATCAGCCCCAGCATTTT. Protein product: CASSTDWGQNQPQHF.

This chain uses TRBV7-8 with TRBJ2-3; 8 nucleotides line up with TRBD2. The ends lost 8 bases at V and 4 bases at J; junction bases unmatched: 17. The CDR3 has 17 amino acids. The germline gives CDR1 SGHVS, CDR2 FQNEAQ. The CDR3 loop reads CASLSGGPGKGADTQYF. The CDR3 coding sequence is TGTGCCAGCCTCAGCGGGGGACCGGGGAAAGGGGCAGATACGCAGTATTTT.

CDR3 sequence reads: CASSAQQGQRAYNEQFF. The CDR3 nucleotides read TGTGCCAGCAGTGCGCAACAGGGACAGCGAGCATACAATGAGCAGTTCTTC. This chain uses TRBV6-1 with TRBJ2-1; 7 bases fit TRBD1. Losses at the gene ends were 4 bases for V and 4 bases for J; bases not matched to a gene: 13. This CDR3 has 17 residues. CDR1 and CDR2 from the germline V gene are MNHNS and SASEGT.

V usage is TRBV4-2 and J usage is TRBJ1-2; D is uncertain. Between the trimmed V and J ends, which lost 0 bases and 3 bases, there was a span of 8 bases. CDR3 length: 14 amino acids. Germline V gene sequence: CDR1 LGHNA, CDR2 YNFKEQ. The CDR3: CASSQDNRYYGYTF. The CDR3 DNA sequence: TGTGCCAGCAGCCAAGATAACAGATACTATGGCTACACCTTC.

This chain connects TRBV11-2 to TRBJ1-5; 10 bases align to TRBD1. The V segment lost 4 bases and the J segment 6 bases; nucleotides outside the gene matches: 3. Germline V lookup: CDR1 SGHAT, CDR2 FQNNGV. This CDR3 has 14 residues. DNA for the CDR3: TGTGCCAGCAGCTACGACAGGGGGCCTCAGCCCCAGCATTTT. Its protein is CASSYDRGPQPQHF.

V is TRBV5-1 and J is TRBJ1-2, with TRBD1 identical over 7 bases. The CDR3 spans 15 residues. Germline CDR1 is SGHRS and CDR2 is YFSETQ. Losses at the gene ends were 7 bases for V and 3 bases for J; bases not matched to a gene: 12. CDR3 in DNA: TGCGCCAGCGGGCCTTCGGGACAGCTCTACTATGGCTACACCTTC. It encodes CASGPSGQLYYGYTF.

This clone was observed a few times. The CDR3 spells CASSTRQVPEKLFF. CDR3 sequence (DNA): TGTGCCAGTAGTACCCGACAGGTCCCCGAGAAACTGTTTTTT. The rearrangement uses TRBV19 and TRBJ1-4; a possible D gene is TRBD1 (6 bases). CDR1 and CDR2 from the germline V gene are LNHDA and SQIVND (reference sequence). V was shortened by 4 bases and J by 11 bases, with 17 bases between the two germline ends. The CDR3 has 14 amino acids.

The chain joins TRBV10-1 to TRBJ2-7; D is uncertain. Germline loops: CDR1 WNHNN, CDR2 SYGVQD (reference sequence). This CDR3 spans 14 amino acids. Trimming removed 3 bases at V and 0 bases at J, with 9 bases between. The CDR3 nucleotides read TGCGCCAGCAGTGATGCCAGTTTCTCCTACGAGCAGTACTTC. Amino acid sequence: CASSDASFSYEQYF.

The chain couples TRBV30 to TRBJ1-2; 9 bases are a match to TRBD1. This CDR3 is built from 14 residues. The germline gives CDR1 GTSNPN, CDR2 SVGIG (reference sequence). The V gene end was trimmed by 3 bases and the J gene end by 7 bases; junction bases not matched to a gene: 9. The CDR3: CAWRGAGTGFGYTF. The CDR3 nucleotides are TGTGCCTGGAGGGGGGCCGGGACAGGGTTTGGCTACACCTTC.